This record covers a single T cell receptor beta chain. This specimen belongs to a study of blood T cell repertoires in COVID-19. This CDR3 region has 14 residues. Germline CDR1 reads LNHDA; CDR2 reads SQIVND (reference sequence). Trimming removed 3 bases at V and 4 bases at J, with 10 bases between. TCRdb's table, derived via immunoSEQ multiplex PCR, lists solely in-frame clones and lacks some. The table includes about 140,000 clones, 76% detected once. Sequenced input: peripheral blood. The chain recombines TRBV19 with TRBJ1-3; D is uncertain. The TCR originated in a woman of 80 years or more with active or convalescent COVID-19. The DNA for the CDR3 is TGTGCCAGTAGTATCCCCGGGTCCGGAAACACCATATATTTT. Protein: CASSIPGSGNTIYF. Full variable domain (outside the CDR3, taken from reference TRBV19 and TRBJ1-3): DGGITQSPKYLFRKEGQNVTLSCEQNLNHDAMYWYRQDPGQGLRLIYYSQIVNDFQKGDIAEGYSVSREKKESFPLTVTSAQKNPTAFYLCASSIPGSGNTIYFGEGSWLTVV.